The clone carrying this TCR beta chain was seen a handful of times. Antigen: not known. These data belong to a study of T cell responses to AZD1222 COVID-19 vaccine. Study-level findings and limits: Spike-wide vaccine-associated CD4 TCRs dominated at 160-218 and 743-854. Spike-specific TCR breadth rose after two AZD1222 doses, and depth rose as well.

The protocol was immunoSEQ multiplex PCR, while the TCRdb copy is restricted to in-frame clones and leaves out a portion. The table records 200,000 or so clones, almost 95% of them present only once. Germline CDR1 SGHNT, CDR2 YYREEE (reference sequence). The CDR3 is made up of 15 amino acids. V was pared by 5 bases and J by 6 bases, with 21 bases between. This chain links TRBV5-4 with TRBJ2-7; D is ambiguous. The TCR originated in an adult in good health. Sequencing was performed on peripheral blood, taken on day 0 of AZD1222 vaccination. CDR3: CASSRVPRVSREQYF. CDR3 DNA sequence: TGTGCCAGCAGTCGAGTACCAAGGGTTTCGCGCGAGCAGTACTTC. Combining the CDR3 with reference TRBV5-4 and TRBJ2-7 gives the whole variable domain ETGVTQSPTHLIKTRGQQVTLRCSSQSGHNTVSWYQQALGQGPQFIFQYYREEENGRGNFPPRFSGLQFPNYSSELNVNALELDDSALYLCASSRVPRVSREQYFGPGTRLTVT.